This TCR beta chain was identified during a study of T cells in Graves' hyperthyroidism and ophthalmopathy. Across the whole study: At initial diagnosis, before any treatment had begun, peripheral blood was obtained. Study-wide results and caveats: Also found in blood were most expanded thyroid clonotypes above 0.001. Stable hyperthyroidism and ophthalmopathy were separated using 13 V-J signatures.

About this clonotype: Its matching antigen is unknown.

Amplified TCR beta CDR3 regions came from RNA transcripts. The TCR CDR3 first-round RT-PCR relied on the HTBI primer set. TCRdb re-called the multiplex PCR reads through MiXCR, storing one row per CDR3 protein. The repertoire holds around 250,000 distinct CDR3 sequences, with approximately 15% as singletons. The CDR3 has 11 amino acids. Trimming took off 6 bases at V and 5 bases at J, with 7 bases between the two ends. The germline gives CDR1 DFQATT, CDR2 SNEGSKA (reference sequence). The chain carries TRBV20-1 and TRBJ2-2, with D hard to call. Sequencing was carried out using blood. The source is a woman in her 40s with Graves' hyperthyroidism that later progressed to Graves' ophthalmopathy. The CDR3 protein is CSAHKTGELFF. CDR3 DNA sequence: TGCAGTGCACACAAAACCGGGGAGCTGTTTTTT.